This entry describes one T cell receptor (beta chain). Authors' data handling: It was from reference gene primer amplification that nucleated cell counts were estimated. Profiled with immunoSEQ multiplex PCR; TCRdb holds only in-frame clones, not every one. That table gives V, J and clone size, and the DNA gave D and trimming. The data hold around 89,000 clones, with 80% to 90% observed a single time. This record comes from a study of blood T cell repertoires in COVID-19. Study as a whole: The samples span acute and convalescent COVID-19 from the United States, Italy and Spain. PBMCs, B-cell-depleted T cells, or T cells provided the cDNA or gDNA that made up the material.

The V and J ends lost 2 bases and 3 bases respectively, with 6 bases between them. This CDR3 has 13 amino acids. Germline CDR1 and CDR2: MNHNS and SASEGT. Input material: peripheral blood. This TCR came from a man in his fifties or sixties with acute or convalescent COVID-19. J is TRBJ2-3 and V is TRBV6-1; D might be TRBD1 (5 bases). The CDR3 spells CASSERGTDTQYF. The DNA for the CDR3 is TGTGCCAGCAGTGAAAGGGGAACAGATACGCAGTATTTT.